This TCR beta chain stems from a study of identical twins. General study findings and limits: With beta out-of-frame sequences, excess sharing by twins was weaker.

With template switching, a universal primer site was added, and the cDNA carried unique molecular identifiers. TCRdb reprocessed the 5' RACE reads with MiXCR, giving one entry per CDR3 protein. Of approximately 240,000 distinct CDR3 sequences listed, more than 12% are singletons. V lost 4 bases and J lost 5, with 9 bases in between. Looked up from germline, CDR1 is SGHRS and CDR2 is YFSETQ. The CDR3 spans 13 residues. This clonotype was picked up a small number of times. Its specificity is not known. The sequenced material came from memory (CD45RO+) T cells sorted from blood. The chain couples TRBV5-1 to TRBJ1-4; tentative D call: TRBD1 (5 bases). This TCR derives from a woman under 30 in good health. CDR3 coding DNA: TGCGCCAGCAGCCGGGGCCAGAATGAAAAACTGTTTTTT. Translated, it gives CASSRGQNEKLFF.